This T cell receptor (beta chain) was profiled in a study of OX40 agonist ivuxolimab in advanced cancers. Study-level background: Patients undergoing dose escalation presented with hepatocellular carcinoma, melanoma, renal cell or head and neck cancer. Study outcomes and limitations: No antigen was identified for the clonally expanded peripheral T cells. Certain nonresponders likewise exhibited a low normalized T-cell clonal expansion.

Libraries were prepared by immunoSEQ multiplex PCR; TCRdb keeps only in-frame clonotypes and omits some of them. The sample shows tens of thousands of clones, around 87% of them seen only once. This clone was detected only once. Its antigen is unknown. The CDR3 has 14 residues. The J segment lost 6 bases and the V segment lost 6 bases, leaving 9 bases of the junction unmatched. Germline CDR1 MDHEN, CDR2 SYDVKM. The material sequenced was CD4+ or CD8+ T cells sorted from blood, taken in a trial of the OX40 agonist ivuxolimab. The chain combines TRBV28 with TRBJ2-7; 9 bases line up with TRBD2. This clonotype was sampled from an adult with an advanced solid tumor such as melanoma, head and neck, liver or kidney cancer. The CDR3 region has the DNA TGTGCCAGCAGACCCGGGACTAGCAGTCTCGAGCAGTACTTC. Its translation: CASRPGTSSLEQYF.